This T cell receptor beta chain was identified during a study of blood T cell repertoires in COVID-19 (dated by TCRdb to 2018 to 2021). Describing the broader study: Collaborator samples came from the United States, Italy and Spain and covered acute and convalescent phases of COVID-19. The prospective study material was composed of cDNA or gDNA derived from T cells, B-cell-depleted T cells, or PBMCs. Subjects who had been exposed to COVID-19, were actively infected with it, or had recovered from it provided the deeply sampled blood TCRbeta repertoires that made up the dataset. The repertoires were released in a freely available public database meant as a resource for research on the immune response to SARS-CoV-2. Samples came from the ongoing ImmuneRACE study (first 160 participants) plus 1,254 subjects from 6 global collaborators. Nearly every sample came with metadata listing a de-identified subject ID, COVID-19 status, age in years and sex. Where HLA class I and class II types were available, the types were taken from metadata supplied by the sample provider, not from assay-based typing. General findings and caveats noted by the study authors: How much clinical and demographic metadata was included differed by source and by participant, and the metadata was provided uncurated.

Notes on this clone: Its antigen is not yet known. Base qualities are not provided; no much larger clone lies one nucleotide away.

TCRbeta CDR3 regions were amplified from genomic DNA using the immunoSEQ Assay, a bias-controlled multiplex PCR. In the paper's pipeline: Nucleated cell counts per sample were estimated from amplification of reference gene primers within the assay. To quantify the absolute abundance of each unique TCRbeta CDR3 rearrangement, sequence reads were collapsed and filtered. For each sample, productive Simpson clonality was calculated as the square root of Simpson's diversity index across productive rearrangements. TCRdb took this table from immuneACCESS and kept in-frame rearrangements with V and J called. Such tables lack part of the clones; where checked against another copy, unresolved V genes explain under half of the gap, and the rest is unexplained. Clone size and V and J calls were adopted from that table, with D and trimming inferred from the DNA. The sample profile shows around 47,000 clones; more than 75% of them were found once. The ten largest clones take up around a tenth of the sample.

Each collaborating institution followed its own protocols to collect whole blood in K2EDTA tubes. Collaborator samples were shipped for TCRbeta analysis as frozen whole blood, isolated PBMCs, or DNA extracted from either sample type. CDR1 and CDR2 are read off the germline V gene (reference sequence) as SGHKS and YYEKEE. V and J are trimmed by 5 bases and 4 bases, and the gene matches miss 5 bases of the junction. The CDR3 covers 14 residues, taking in both the cysteine and the phenylalanine. CDR3 DNA is the only sequence kept; it has 42 bases, read in frame from the first base. The rearrangement joined TRBV5-5 to TRBJ1-2; 10 bases in the junction line up with TRBD1. The sample was peripheral blood. The receptor was isolated from a man aged 50-59 years with active COVID-19. The base sequence is TGTGCCAGCAGTTGGACAGGGGGACTCTATGGCTACACCTTC. It codes for CASSWTGGLYGYTF.